This TCR beta chain was sequenced during a study of shared clonotypes between healthy human individuals. Study conclusions and caveats: The study generally estimated greater richness for naive than memory subsets.

Splitting of each subset's genomic DNA was done evenly across several immunoSEQ plates. TCRdb's table, derived via immunoSEQ multiplex PCR, lists solely in-frame clones and lacks some. The sample consists of around 2,000,000 clones, roughly 91% of them appearing once. CD45RO-negative, CCR7-selected cells formed the naive CD8 fraction, which excluded terminally differentiated effector memory CD45RA+ cells. All donors were healthy HIV-negative adults lacking recent acute infections or vaccinations. Comments on this clone: Its specificity is unknown.

CDR3 length: 14 amino acids. V was pared by 4 bases and J by 2 bases, with 3 bases of the junction left unmatched. Germline-derived CDR1 and CDR2 are MDHEN and SYDVKM. Material for sequencing was naive CD8+ T cells from PBMCs. The V call is TRBV28, the J call TRBJ2-7; 9 bases fit TRBD2. This receptor was taken from a man aged 18 to 30 in good health. Some clones in this sample may be carry-over from other donors' samples. CDR3 in DNA: TGTGCCAGCAGTTCTTCTAGCGGGACCTACGAGCAGTACTTC. Amino acid sequence: CASSSSSGTYEQYF. Looking up the rest from reference TRBV28 and TRBJ2-7 gives the full variable domain: DVKVTQSSRYLVKRTGEKVFLECVQDMDHENMFWYRQDPGLGLRLIYFSYDVKMKEKGDIPEGYSVSREKKERFSLILESASTNQTSMYLCASSSSSGTYEQYFGPGTRLTVT.